Presented here are 13 T cell receptor beta chains from one specimen sequenced in a study of cytomegalovirus exposure and HLA in healthy donors. A multiplex PCR was run with 60 Vbeta primers and 13 Jbeta primers. Assay used: immunoSEQ multiplex PCR; TCRdb lists only in-frame clones, some missing. This sample carries about 100,000 clones, over 60% of them seen once, and the ten largest clones take roughly 3.7%. The sequenced material came from PBMCs. Receptor source: a female donor in good health and CMV-seropositive.

The V call is TRBV11-2, the J call TRBJ2-5; a weak D match, TRBD2 (6 bases). Germline V gene data show CDR1 as SGHAT and CDR2 as FQNNGV. The CDR3 is 16 residues long. Trimming removed 8 bases at V and 5 bases at J, with 24 bases between. CDR3 residues: CASGLPSDSGAETQYF. The DNA for the CDR3 is TGTGCCAGCGGATTGCCCTCTGATAGCGGTGCTGAGACCCAGTACTTC. The complete variable domain, with remaining parts taken from reference TRBV11-2 and TRBJ2-5, reads EAGVAQSPRYKIIEKRQSVAFWCNPISGHATLYWYQQILGQGPKLLIQFQNNGVVDDSQLPKDRFSAERLKGVDSTLKIQPAKLEDSAVYLCASGLPSDSGAETQYFGPGTRLLVL.

This sequence joins TRBV9 and TRBJ1-4; TRBD1 might be the D (5 bases). The CDR3 covers 13 residues. Germline V gene sequence: CDR1 SGDLS, CDR2 YYNGEE. The V end lost 3 bases, the J end lost 5 bases, and 8 bases lay between the germline ends. In DNA, the CDR3 is TGTGCCAGCAGCGCCGGGGGGAATGAAAAACTGTTTTTT. Amino acid sequence: CASSAGGNEKLFF.

This clone has a single count. The chain has TRBV30 and TRBJ2-5, with D tentatively TRBD1 (6 bases). V gave up 0 bases and J gave up 4 bases, with 9 bases separating them. CDR1 is GTSNPN and CDR2 is SVGIG in the germline V gene (reference sequence). The CDR3 is 13 amino acids. CDR3 DNA sequence: TGTGCCTGGAGTGTAGGGGGAGTAGAGACCCAGTACTTC. As protein: CAWSVGGVETQYF.

This sequence joins TRBV7-9 and TRBJ2-6, with a possible D match to TRBD1 (6 bases). Germline values: CDR1 SEHNR, CDR2 FQNEAQ (reference sequence). This CDR3 is built from 19 residues. V shed 5 bases and J shed 2 bases, with 22 bases lying between them. The CDR3 is CASSLKRGTSFTGANVLTF. CDR3 sequence (DNA): TGTGCCAGCAGCCTTAAAAGGGGGACAAGCTTTACTGGGGCCAACGTCCTGACTTTC.

This chain links TRBV19 with TRBJ1-2; D remains unclear. The germline V and J ends were trimmed by 4 bases and 4 bases, with 10 bases remaining between them. Germline CDR1 LNHDA, CDR2 SQIVND (reference sequence). This CDR3 region has 13 residues. CDR3 in amino acids: CASSSGNGYGYTF. DNA of the CDR3: TGTGCCAGTAGTAGCGGGAACGGCTATGGCTACACCTTC.

The rearrangement uses TRBV18 and TRBJ2-2; D is possibly TRBD2 (6 bases). From germline, CDR1 is KGHSH and CDR2 LQKENI. The CDR3 runs 16 residues. Trimming stripped 0 bases from V and 1 base from J, with 9 bases between. CDR3 protein: CASSPPASVNTGELFF. The CDR3 DNA follows: TGTGCCAGCTCACCACCAGCTAGCGTGAACACCGGGGAGCTGTTTTTT.

The chain carries TRBV7-9 and TRBJ2-1, with D maybe TRBD1 (6 bases). This CDR3 is 16 amino acids long. The germline V gene encodes CDR1 SEHNR and CDR2 FQNEAQ (reference sequence). The V end lost 1 base, the J end lost 5 bases, and 15 bases lay between the germline ends. The DNA for the CDR3 is TGTGCCAGCAGCTTAGGGGTCAGGGGTAGGAACAATGAGCAGTTCTTC. It codes for CASSLGVRGRNNEQFF.

This clone was observed once. This rearrangement joins TRBV6-5 to TRBJ1-1; no clear D gene. The CDR3 is 14 amino acids. Germline V gene lookup returns CDR1 MNHEY and CDR2 SVGAGI. The germline V and J ends were trimmed by 2 bases and 4 bases, with 11 bases remaining between them. CDR3 nucleotides: TGTGCCAGCAGTTACGCGGAGGGTTTCACTGAAGCTTTCTTT. As protein: CASSYAEGFTEAFF.

This chain links TRBV11-2 with TRBJ2-5; D perhaps matches TRBD2 (6 bases). The V gene's germline CDR1 is SGHAT and CDR2 FQNNGV. The CDR3 covers 12 residues. Trimming pared 5 bases from V and 5 bases from J, leaving 9 bases between. The CDR3 sequence is CASSRLAETQYF. In DNA, the CDR3 is TGTGCCAGCAGCCGCCTAGCGGAGACCCAGTACTTC.

This chain joins TRBV7-2 and TRBJ2-1; TRBD1 is a possible D gene (5 bases). Per germline, CDR1 SGHTA and CDR2 FQGNSA. The CDR3 extends over 14 amino acids. Trimming left V 7 bases short and J 7 bases short, with 17 bases between. CDR3 protein: CASNPDGKGNEQFF. Written as DNA, the CDR3 is TGTGCCAGCAACCCGGACGGTAAGGGGAATGAGCAGTTCTTC.

V usage is TRBV5-1 and J usage is TRBJ1-6; perhaps TRBD1 as D (5 bases). Trimming took 4 bases from V and 5 from J, leaving 10 bases between them. The V gene's germline CDR1 is SGHRS and CDR2 YFSETQ. The CDR3 has 14 residues. CDR3 sequence reads: CASSITGHNSPLHF. Written as DNA, the CDR3 is TGCGCCAGCAGCATCACAGGACATAATTCACCCCTCCACTTT.

The genes are TRBV4-2 and TRBJ2-1; possibly TRBD2 for D (5 bases). The V end lost 1 base, the J end lost 3 bases, and 10 bases lay between the germline ends. CDR1 and CDR2 from the germline V gene are LGHNA and YNFKEQ. This CDR3 has 15 amino acids. CDR3 sequence reads: CASSQVLANYNEQFF. The CDR3 DNA reads as TGTGCCAGCAGCCAAGTGTTAGCGAACTACAATGAGCAGTTCTTC.

V gene TRBV29-1 combines with J gene TRBJ1-1; 7 bases line up with TRBD1. This CDR3 is 13 amino acids long. CDR1 is SQVTM and CDR2 is ANQGSEA in the germline V gene. V was pared by 6 bases and J by 0 bases, with 4 bases of the junction left unmatched. The CDR3 here is CSVQQGLNTEAFF. The CDR3 region has the DNA TGCAGCGTCCAACAGGGGCTGAACACTGAAGCTTTCTTT.